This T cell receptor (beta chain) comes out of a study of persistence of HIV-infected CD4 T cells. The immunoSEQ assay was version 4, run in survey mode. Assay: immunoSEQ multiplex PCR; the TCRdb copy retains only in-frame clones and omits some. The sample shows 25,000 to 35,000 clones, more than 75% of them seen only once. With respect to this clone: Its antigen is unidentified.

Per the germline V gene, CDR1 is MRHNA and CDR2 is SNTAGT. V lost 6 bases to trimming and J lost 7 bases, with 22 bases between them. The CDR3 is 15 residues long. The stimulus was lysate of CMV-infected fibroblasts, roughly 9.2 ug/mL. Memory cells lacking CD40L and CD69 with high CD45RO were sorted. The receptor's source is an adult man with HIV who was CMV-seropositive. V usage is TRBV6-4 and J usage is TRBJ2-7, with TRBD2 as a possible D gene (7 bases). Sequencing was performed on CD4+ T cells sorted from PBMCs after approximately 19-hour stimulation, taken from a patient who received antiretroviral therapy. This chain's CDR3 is CASSPGGPPGWEQYF. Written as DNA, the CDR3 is TGTGCCAGCAGCCCGGGGGGCCCCCCCGGTTGGGAGCAGTACTTC.